Below are 25 T cell receptor beta chains sequenced from a single sample in a study of beta chain features in type 1 diabetes. These TCRs' antigens remain unknown. Study outcomes and limitations: A moderate, significant TCRB CDR3 shortening appeared in type 1 diabetes across four CD4+ subsets.

Sequenced material consisted of expressed TCRB transcripts (all of the isolated RNA was reverse transcribed). Measured with immunoSEQ multiplex PCR; TCRdb has only the in-frame clones, and not every one. The sample has 600,000 to 700,000 clones, 9.5% to 15% seen once. The sample was naive CD4+ T cells from blood. The receptor set was obtained from a man aged 25-45 years with type 1 diabetes.

The CDR3: CASSYDPGGSQYF. CDR3 coding DNA: TGTGCCAGCAGTTACGACCCAGGAGGGTCGCAGTATTTT. The J gene is TRBJ2-3, the V gene TRBV6-6; maybe TRBD2 (6 bases). The CDR3 is 13 amino acids. CDR1 and CDR2 from the germline V gene are MNHNY and SVGAGI (reference sequence). The V gene lost 2 bases and the J gene lost 10 bases, with 13 bases spanning the gap.

The rearrangement uses TRBV6-5 and TRBJ2-5; D call uncertain. V lost 0 bases to trimming and J lost 4 bases, with 15 bases between them. This CDR3 has 16 amino acids. Germline lookup yields CDR1 MNHEY and CDR2 SVGAGI. In DNA form, the CDR3 reads TGTGCCAGCAGTTACTCGACCTGGGCAACGGCAGAGACCCAGTACTTC. It is translated as CASSYSTWATAETQYF.

The DNA for the CDR3 is TGTGCCAGCAGCCCCGGCCGAGAGACCCAGTACTTC. Its protein product is CASSPGRETQYF. V usage is TRBV9 and J usage is TRBJ2-5, with unresolved D. This CDR3 comprises 12 residues. Trimming removed 4 bases from V and 4 bases from J, with 8 bases in between. Germline V gives CDR1 SGDLS, CDR2 YYNGEE.

The chain joins TRBV9 to TRBJ1-1, with D perhaps TRBD1 (6 bases). Trimming shortened V by 5 bases and J by 7 bases, and 30 bases separated the two germline ends. The CDR3 is 18 residues long. Germline CDR1 reads SGDLS; CDR2 reads YYNGEE. The CDR3 region has the DNA TGTGCCAGCAGACCGAGCGCAGGGGCCGGGGCTGATAACGGTGAAGCTTTCTTT. Amino acid sequence: CASRPSAGAGADNGEAFF.

This clone showed up just a few times. The genes are TRBV14 and TRBJ1-1; 7 positions match TRBD1. V lost 0 bases and J lost 11; bases outside the gene matches: 12. Germline CDR1 and CDR2: SGHDN and FVKESK. CDR3 length: 15 residues. This chain's CDR3 is CASSQEQGSMGRAFF. CDR3 bases: TGTGCCAGCAGCCAAGAACAGGGGTCAATGGGGAGGGCTTTCTTT.

CDR3 protein: CASSLDGTSNQPQHF. The CDR3, as DNA: TGTGCCAGCAGCTTAGACGGAACGTCCAATCAGCCCCAGCATTTT. The rearrangement links TRBV7-2 to TRBJ1-5; D unresolved. Trimming removed 1 base at V and 3 bases at J, with 10 bases between. In germline, CDR1 is SGHTA, CDR2 FQGNSA. This CDR3 contains 15 residues.

This clone was seen a few times. This rearrangement joins TRBV10-3 to TRBJ2-1; the match to TRBD1 covers 7 bases. CDR3 length: 15 amino acids. V lost 4 bases, J lost 4 bases, and 7 bases stayed unmatched. Germline V gene data show CDR1 as ENHRY and CDR2 as SYGVKD. The CDR3 region has the DNA TGTGCCATCAGTGGAGACAGGGACGGATACAATGAGCAGTTCTTC. As protein: CAISGDRDGYNEQFF.

The chain combines TRBV9 with TRBJ2-2; 10 bases map to TRBD2. This CDR3 is 17 amino acids long. Germline assignment: CDR1 SGDLS and CDR2 YYNGEE. Losses at the gene ends were 4 bases for V and 5 bases for J; bases not matched to a gene: 11. CDR3 amino acids: CASSPQIALAGTGELFF. In nucleotides, the CDR3 is TGTGCCAGCAGCCCCCAGATAGCACTAGCGGGGACCGGGGAGCTGTTTTTT.

This clone came up a few times. This chain connects TRBV27 to TRBJ1-5, with D possibly matching TRBD1 (6 bases). The CDR3 runs to 15 residues. In germline, CDR1 is MNHEY, CDR2 SMNVEV (reference sequence). V lost 7 bases and J 4 bases, leaving 17 bases between the germline ends. CDR3: CASKQGRVGNQPQHF. CDR3 DNA: TGTGCCAGCAAACAGGGAAGGGTTGGGAATCAGCCCCAGCATTTT.

Points on this clone: This specimen includes other DNA sequences encoding the same CDR3. The chain employs TRBV27 and TRBJ2-7; the D is unclear. The germline gives CDR1 MNHEY, CDR2 SMNVEV (reference sequence). Trimming pared 4 bases from V and 0 bases from J, leaving 4 bases between. The CDR3 contains 12 residues. CDR3 region: CASSSSSYEQYF. CDR3 coding DNA: TGTGCCAGCAGTTCGAGCTCCTACGAGCAGTACTTC.

This clone occurred a few times. The chain links TRBV30 to TRBJ1-5; D remains ambiguous. Germline V gene data show CDR1 as GTSNPN and CDR2 as SVGIG (reference sequence). V lost 2 bases and J 0 bases, leaving 14 bases between the germline ends. The CDR3 runs to 16 residues. For the CDR3, the DNA is TGTGCCTGGAGTCCAGGAGATTGGTATAGCAATCAGCCCCAGCATTTT. This encodes CAWSPGDWYSNQPQHF.

The V call is TRBV29-1, the J call TRBJ1-3; unclear D gene. The germline V gene has CDR1 SQVTM and CDR2 ANQGSEA. V was cut by 3 bases and J by 1 base, with 7 bases left in between. The CDR3 covers 13 residues. The CDR3 nucleotides are TGCAGCGTTGATTACAGATCTGGAAACACCATATATTTT. Amino acids: CSVDYRSGNTIYF.

This clone appeared a few times. The CDR3 is CASSLDHEQYF. The CDR3 DNA is TGCGCCAGCAGCTTGGACCACGAGCAGTACTTC. The chain has TRBV5-1 and TRBJ2-7; D ambiguous. Germline V gene data show CDR1 as SGHRS and CDR2 as YFSETQ. The CDR3 extends over 11 amino acids. Trimming shortened V by 0 bases and J by 5 bases, and 3 bases separated the two germline ends.

Only a few counts were recorded for this clone. The chain joins TRBV5-1 to TRBJ2-5; D is possibly TRBD2 (6 bases). Germline CDR1 and CDR2: SGHRS and YFSETQ. Deletions cut 1 base from V and 1 base from J, with 11 bases between. The CDR3 has 15 amino acids. CDR3 nucleotides: TGCGCCAGCAGCTTGACCCCGGGGGTCCAAGAGACCCAGTACTTC. This gives the protein CASSLTPGVQETQYF.

The rearrangement links TRBV9 to TRBJ1-2; no definite D call. V was shortened by 0 bases and J by 7 bases, with 13 bases between the two germline ends. The CDR3 contains 14 residues. From germline, CDR1 is SGDLS and CDR2 YYNGEE. The DNA for the CDR3 is TGTGCCAGCAGCGTAGGAGAAGGGATGCCTGGCTACACCTTC. Translation gives CASSVGEGMPGYTF.

The rearrangement links TRBV7-8 to TRBJ1-5, with 10 bases that match TRBD1. CDR3 length: 16 residues. V dropped 5 bases and J dropped 2; count of bases not matched to a gene: 6. Germline V gives CDR1 SGHVS, CDR2 FQNEAQ. As DNA, the CDR3 is TGTGCCAGCAGCCAGGGACAGGGGCAGGGCAATCAGCCCCAGCATTTT. Residues: CASSQGQGQGNQPQHF.

The chain couples TRBV18 to TRBJ2-1, with 8 bases that match TRBD2. This CDR3 has 13 residues. Germline assignment: CDR1 KGHSH and CDR2 LQKENI. The junction had 2 bases not matched to a gene; V was cut back by 2 bases and J by 8 bases. The CDR3: CASSPAGGYEQFF. The CDR3 DNA is TGTGCCAGCTCACCAGCGGGGGGCTATGAGCAGTTCTTC.

This sequence joins TRBV9 and TRBJ2-7, with D perhaps being TRBD1 or TRBD2 (5 bases each). The V gene's germline CDR1 is SGDLS and CDR2 YYNGEE. Trimming took 3 bases from V and 0 from J, leaving 13 bases between them. This CDR3 contains 15 residues. CDR3 in DNA: TGTGCCAGCAGCGCTGCCCCGGGGCTCTCCTACGAGCAGTACTTC. Its translation: CASSAAPGLSYEQYF.

The sample holds a few counts of this clone. This chain connects TRBV29-1 to TRBJ1-2; D may be TRBD1 (6 bases). V lost 5 bases, J lost 10 bases, and 11 bases lay in between. The CDR3 consists of 10 residues. The V gene's germline CDR1 is SQVTM and CDR2 ANQGSEA. The CDR3 DNA reads as TGCAGCGTTCACAGGGATGCCTACACCTTC. Its protein product is CSVHRDAYTF.

The chain couples TRBV27 to TRBJ2-4, with a tentative D call TRBD2 (7 bases). V shed 4 bases and J shed 10 bases, with 17 bases lying between them. The CDR3 length is 14 residues. Germline CDR1 is MNHEY and CDR2 is SMNVEV (reference sequence). This CDR3 reads CASSSPGGPKIQYF. As DNA, the CDR3 is TGTGCCAGCAGTTCCCCCGGGGGGCCCAAGATTCAGTACTTC.

This chain uses TRBV6-6 with TRBJ2-1; unclear D gene. CDR1 and CDR2 from the germline V gene are MNHNY and SVGAGI (reference sequence). The CDR3 loop spans 14 amino acids. Deletions cut 7 bases from V and 7 bases from J, with 17 bases between. The CDR3 loop is CASNQGTVRNEQFF. In DNA, the CDR3 is TGTGCCAGCAACCAAGGAACAGTAAGAAATGAGCAGTTCTTC.

This clone has more than one count but fewer than ten. The V and J genes are TRBV28 and TRBJ1-4, with 11 bases identical to TRBD1. Germline V gene data show CDR1 as MDHEN and CDR2 as SYDVKM. V shed 7 bases, J shed 7 bases, and the junction held 11 bases outside the gene matches. CDR3 size: 16 residues. The CDR3 region is CASTLPPGQGGEKLFF. The CDR3 region has the DNA TGTGCCAGCACCCTGCCTCCGGGACAGGGGGGTGAAAAACTGTTTTTT.

In its sample, this clone was seen a few times. The chain combines TRBV5-4 with TRBJ2-5; D is unresolved. Germline CDR1 SGHNT, CDR2 YYREEE (reference sequence). V lost 0 bases and J lost 0, with 6 bases in between. CDR3 length equals 14 residues. CDR3 coding DNA: TGTGCCAGCAGCTTGGGTAGGGACCAAGAGACCCAGTACTTC. Amino acids: CASSLGRDQETQYF.

This clone was seen a few times. The chain recombines TRBV11-2 with TRBJ2-1; D unclear. Between the trimmed V and J ends, which lost 4 bases and 8 bases, there was a span of 15 bases. CDR1 is SGHAT and CDR2 is FQNNGV in the germline V gene. This CDR3 comprises 14 residues. CDR3 DNA: TGTGCCAGCAGCTCATCCGCCGGCACGGATGAGCAGTTCTTC. Amino acid sequence: CASSSSAGTDEQFF.

The rearrangement links TRBV5-4 to TRBJ1-3; D possibly corresponds to TRBD1 (6 bases). The CDR3 covers 16 residues. The ends were cut back, 0 bases at V and 0 bases at J, with 10 bases in the middle. Germline lookup yields CDR1 SGHNT and CDR2 YYREEE (reference sequence). This CDR3 reads CASSLGGTHSGNTIYF. Here the CDR3 DNA reads TGTGCCAGCAGCTTGGGCGGGACACACTCTGGAAACACCATATATTTT. Complete variable domain (other parts from reference TRBV5-4 and TRBJ1-3): ETGVTQSPTHLIKTRGQQVTLRCSSQSGHNTVSWYQQALGQGPQFIFQYYREEENGRGNFPPRFSGLQFPNYSSELNVNALELDDSALYLCASSLGGTHSGNTIYFGEGSWLTVV.